Listed here are 28 T cell receptor beta chains from one sample, sequenced in a study of blood T cell repertoires in COVID-19 (dated by TCRdb to about 2020). The library was obtained by the immunoSEQ multiplex PCR assay. The clones in this table, taken by TCRdb from immuneACCESS, are in-frame only. Not every clone is retained; where verified, under half of the shortfall comes from an unresolved V gene, and the cause of the rest is unknown. This sample gives roughly 250,000 clones in total; about 87% of them show up just once. The top ten clones comprise 4% of the sample. Sequenced sample: peripheral blood. These receptors came from a man aged 55 to 70 who had recovered from COVID-19.

The chain combines TRBV3-1 (or the pseudogene TRBV3-2) with TRBJ2-3; D not certain. The length of the CDR3 is 15 residues. In germline, CDR1 is LGHDT, CDR2 YNNKEL (reference sequence). V was pared by 4 bases and J by 0 bases, with 11 bases between. The CDR3 nucleotides read TGTGCCAGCAGCCGAAAGACTGCTAGCACAGATACGCAGTATTTT. Translated: CASSRKTASTDTQYF.

In its sample, this clone was seen once. This rearrangement joins TRBV10-3 to TRBJ2-1; 11 nucleotides agree with TRBD2. The CDR3 is made up of 16 amino acids. V was pared by 3 bases and J by 4 bases, with 5 bases of the junction left unmatched. Germline V gene sequence: CDR1 ENHRY, CDR2 SYGVKD. The CDR3 region is CAISDASGGNYNEQFF. The CDR3 DNA reads TGTGCCATCAGTGATGCTAGCGGGGGGAATTACAATGAGCAGTTCTTC.

The gene calls are TRBV27 and TRBJ1-1, with D possibly TRBD1 on 5 matching bases. CDR1 is MNHEY, CDR2 SMNVEV, per germline (reference sequence). The CDR3 is made up of 13 amino acids. V was shortened by 6 bases and J by 5 bases, with 13 bases between the two germline ends. CDR3 nucleotides: TGTGCCAGCAGCCTATCTCAGGGTACTGAAGCTTTCTTT. Protein sequence: CASSLSQGTEAFF.

This chain links TRBV6-6 with TRBJ2-1; a possible D gene is TRBD2 (6 bases). The V end lost 5 bases, the J end lost 7 bases, and 27 bases lay between the germline ends. The CDR3 consists of 18 residues. The germline V gene has CDR1 MNHNY and CDR2 SVGAGI (reference sequence). The CDR3 here is CASSQRGAGISVRNEQFF. CDR3 DNA sequence: TGTGCCAGCAGTCAACGCGGGGCAGGGATCAGTGTTCGGAATGAGCAGTTCTTC.

V is TRBV20-1 and J is TRBJ2-2, with unresolved D. Germline values: CDR1 DFQATT, CDR2 SNEGSKA (reference sequence). V was trimmed by 4 bases and J by 3 bases, leaving 3 bases between them. This CDR3 is 11 amino acids long. CDR3 nucleotide sequence: TGCAGTGCTACATACACCGGGGAGCTGTTTTTT. Amino acids: CSATYTGELFF.

The chain uses TRBV21-1 and TRBJ1-1. TRBV21-1 is recorded as a pseudogene. The CDR3 has 15 amino acids. This CDR3 reads CASSKVTPGVLSAFF. The CDR3 region has the DNA TGTGCCAGCAGCAAAGTTACCCCTGGAGTGCTTTCGGCTTTCTTT.

The table lists this clone with a count of one. The rearrangement uses TRBV7-2 and TRBJ2-5; possibly TRBD1 for D (6 bases). Trimming shortened V by 8 bases and J by 2 bases, and 15 bases separated the two germline ends. The CDR3 contains 14 residues. Per the germline V gene, CDR1 is SGHTA and CDR2 is FQGNSA. CDR3 bases: TGTGCCAGCTGTCGAGGGACAAAACAAGAGACCCAGTACTTC. Encoded protein: CASCRGTKQETQYF. Drawing the rest from reference TRBV7-2 and TRBJ2-5, the complete variable domain is GAGVSQSPSNKVTEKGKDVELRCDPISGHTALYWYRQSLGQGLEFLIYFQGNSAPDKSGLPSDRFSAERTGGSVSTLTIQRTQQEDSAVYLCASCRGTKQETQYFGPGTRLLVL.

In DNA, the CDR3 is TGCAGCGTTGGCGGGGGGGTGCGGAGCACAGATACGCAGTATTTT. Encoded protein: CSVGGGVRSTDTQYF. This rearrangement joins TRBV29-1 to TRBJ2-3; 9 positions match TRBD2. There are 15 residues in the CDR3. With V trimmed by 4 bases and J by 0 bases, 5 bases remained unmatched. Germline-derived CDR1 and CDR2 are SQVTM and ANQGSEA.

The chain employs TRBV6-5 and TRBJ2-2; D unclear. The CDR3 spans 13 residues. V shed 5 bases and J shed 0 bases, with 4 bases lying between them. The germline gives CDR1 MNHEY, CDR2 SVGAGI. The CDR3 bases are TGTGCCAGCAGTCAGACGAACACCGGGGAGCTGTTTTTT. Amino acids: CASSQTNTGELFF.

This clone was recorded only once. The V gene is TRBV27, the J gene TRBJ2-2; no definite D call. Trimming shortened V by 2 bases and J by 5 bases, and 6 bases separated the two germline ends. The V gene's germline CDR1 is MNHEY and CDR2 SMNVEV (reference sequence). The CDR3 totals 13 residues. The CDR3: CASSLQLTGELFF. In DNA, the CDR3 is TGTGCCAGCAGTTTACAGTTAACCGGGGAGCTGTTTTTT.

This clone was seen just once. This rearrangement joins TRBV19 to TRBJ1-2; D is perhaps TRBD1 (6 bases). The CDR3 runs to 13 residues. V gave up 6 bases and J gave up 7 bases, with 15 bases separating them. In germline, CDR1 is LNHDA, CDR2 SQIVND (reference sequence). This CDR3 is CASSPQGVGGYTF. CDR3 in DNA: TGTGCCAGTAGCCCACAGGGAGTAGGTGGCTACACCTTC.

The chain recombines TRBV2 with TRBJ1-5; 7 nucleotides match TRBD1. This CDR3 has 12 amino acids. Looked up from germline, CDR1 is SNHLY and CDR2 is FYNNEI. V was pared by 7 bases and J by 7 bases, with 4 bases of the junction left unmatched. CDR3 loop: CASTLRGQPQHF. The DNA of the CDR3 is TGTGCCAGCACCCTCAGGGGGCAGCCCCAGCATTTT.

CDR3 bases: TGCGCCAGCAGCTACGGTACAGGGGGCGCCCGGGAAGAGACCCAGTACTTC. Translated: CASSYGTGGAREETQYF. The chain carries TRBV5-1 and TRBJ2-5; 9 bases are a match to TRBD1. J was trimmed by 3 bases and V by 3 bases; bases with no gene match: 12. This CDR3 region has 17 residues. The germline V gene encodes CDR1 SGHRS and CDR2 YFSETQ.

The chain employs TRBV10-2 and TRBJ2-7; D may be TRBD1 (5 bases). CDR1 and CDR2 (germline): WSHSY, SAAADI. This CDR3 is built from 11 residues. Trimming took off 9 bases at V and 4 bases at J, with 10 bases between the two ends. The CDR3 bases are TGCGCCAGTTCGACAGTTTACGAGCAGTACTTC. It yields the protein CASSTVYEQYF.

The gene calls are TRBV19 and TRBJ2-7; 8 positions agree with TRBD1. The CDR3 has 15 residues. V gave up 8 bases and J gave up 0 bases; unmatched junction bases: 9. Germline assignment: CDR1 LNHDA and CDR2 SQIVND (reference sequence). The CDR3 DNA follows: TGTGCCAGTGGGAGACGGACAGGGCGCTCCTACGAGCAGTACTTC. Translation: CASGRRTGRSYEQYF.

The genes are TRBV6-6 and TRBJ2-5; D unresolved. There are 14 residues in the CDR3. Per germline, CDR1 MNHNY and CDR2 SVGAGI (reference sequence). V lost 8 bases and J 5 bases, leaving 18 bases between the germline ends. The CDR3 DNA sequence: TGTGCCAGCGCCAAAGGTGGCCCGGAGGAGACCCAGTACTTC. This codes for CASAKGGPEETQYF.

This sequence joins TRBV7-2 and TRBJ2-7; weak D call: TRBD1 (6 bases). This CDR3 has 15 residues. Trimming took off 2 bases at V and 0 bases at J, with 11 bases between the two ends. Germline CDR1 is SGHTA and CDR2 is FQGNSA. CDR3 sequence reads: CASSLSGHFSYEQYF. CDR3 nucleotides: TGTGCCAGCAGCTTATCGGGACACTTCTCCTACGAGCAGTACTTC.

The rearrangement joins TRBV14 to TRBJ2-2, with no clear D. Germline V gene data show CDR1 as SGHDN and CDR2 as FVKESK. The CDR3 has 19 amino acids. V lost 0 bases and J lost 2, with 19 bases in between. DNA of the CDR3: TGTGCCAGCAGCCAAGATCAAAACAGACGCCCCCTCAACACCGGGGAGCTGTTTTTT. This sequence encodes CASSQDQNRRPLNTGELFF.

The V gene is TRBV6-5, the J gene TRBJ1-5; TRBD1 aligns across 11 bases. Trimming removed 2 bases from V and 2 bases from J; junction bases left unmatched: 2. The CDR3 is 16 amino acids. Per germline, CDR1 MNHEY and CDR2 SVGAGI. Here the CDR3 reads CASSYGGQGGNQPQHF. The CDR3 DNA reads as TGTGCCAGCAGTTACGGGGGACAGGGGGGCAATCAGCCCCAGCATTTT.

The rearrangement joins TRBV19 to TRBJ2-2, with D possibly matching TRBD1 (7 bases). Deletions cut 6 bases from V and 3 bases from J, with 17 bases between. The CDR3 spans 16 residues. Germline CDR1 is LNHDA and CDR2 is SQIVND (reference sequence). The CDR3 nucleotides read TGTGCCAGTAGCCGGCGGCAGGGGGGATACACCGGGGAGCTGTTTTTT. Its translation: CASSRRQGGYTGELFF. The full variable domain, rest sourced from reference TRBV19 and TRBJ2-2, is DGGITQSPKYLFRKEGQNVTLSCEQNLNHDAMYWYRQDPGQGLRLIYYSQIVNDFQKGDIAEGYSVSREKKESFPLTVTSAQKNPTAFYLCASSRRQGGYTGELFFGEGSRLTVL.

The genes are TRBV27 and TRBJ2-2, with 8 bases matching TRBD1. J lost 4 bases, V lost 6 bases, and 7 bases had no gene match. This CDR3 contains 15 residues. CDR1 and CDR2 from the germline V gene are MNHEY and SMNVEV (reference sequence). The CDR3 is CASSPDRGSTGELFF. CDR3 nucleotide sequence: TGTGCCAGCAGCCCCGACAGGGGTTCCACCGGGGAGCTGTTTTTT.

The chain uses TRBV6-6 and TRBJ1-2; 9 nucleotides agree with TRBD1. The CDR3 loop spans 13 amino acids. The germline gives CDR1 MNHNY, CDR2 SVGAGI (reference sequence). With 2 bases clipped from V and 6 bases from J, the junction kept 1 base outside the gene matches. The CDR3 region is CASSYTGGNGYTF. For the CDR3, the DNA is TGTGCCAGCAGTTACACAGGGGGCAATGGCTACACCTTC.

The V gene is TRBV2, the J gene TRBJ2-5; the D gene is possibly TRBD1 (6 bases). Trimming pared 4 bases from V and 0 bases from J, leaving 12 bases between. This CDR3 is 15 amino acids long. Germline lookup yields CDR1 SNHLY and CDR2 FYNNEI. In DNA form, the CDR3 reads TGTGCCAGCAGTGTGGACAGAGCCAACCAAGAGACCCAGTACTTC. Residues: CASSVDRANQETQYF.

The V call is TRBV9, the J call TRBJ2-2, with 10 bases fitting TRBD1. V was pared by 4 bases and J by 3 bases, with 6 bases of the junction left unmatched. The V gene's germline CDR1 is SGDLS and CDR2 YYNGEE. CDR3 length: 16 residues. The DNA for the CDR3 is TGTGCCAGCAGCTTCCGGGACAGGGGTTACACCGGGGAGCTGTTTTTT. Residues: CASSFRDRGYTGELFF.

This clone was seen once. CDR3 residues: CASTSGGNTGELFF. The CDR3 DNA follows: TGTGCCAGCACCAGCGGGGGCAACACCGGGGAGCTGTTTTTT. The chain uses TRBV6-5 and TRBJ2-2, with 8 positions matching TRBD2. The CDR3 is 14 residues long. Germline V CDR1 and CDR2: MNHEY, SVGAGI. J was trimmed by 2 bases and V by 7 bases; bases with no gene match: 3.

The V and J genes are TRBV5-5 and TRBJ2-1; D ambiguous. The CDR3 runs 15 residues. V shed 6 bases and J shed 0 bases, with 13 bases lying between them. The V gene's germline CDR1 is SGHKS and CDR2 YYEKEE (reference sequence). This chain's CDR3 is CASILGGSSYNEQFF. Written as DNA, the CDR3 is TGTGCCAGCATCCTAGGTGGAAGCTCCTACAATGAGCAGTTCTTC.

J is TRBJ2-3 and V is TRBV10-3, with 7 bases lining up with TRBD1. CDR3 length: 13 amino acids. After removal of 3 bases from V and 7 bases from J, the junction contained 4 bases not matched to a gene. Germline V gene data show CDR1 as ENHRY and CDR2 as SYGVKD. In nucleotides, the CDR3 is TGTGCCATCAGTGAAGGGGGCACGAATACGCAGTATTTT. It yields the protein CAISEGGTNTQYF.

The table lists this clone with a count of one. This chain joins TRBV5-1 and TRBJ2-1, with 10 positions matching TRBD1. CDR3 size: 16 residues. J gave up 0 bases and V 8 bases, and 8 bases lay outside the gene matches. Per germline, CDR1 SGHRS and CDR2 YFSETQ. As DNA, the CDR3 is TGCGCCAGTGGGACAGGGGCGATTAGCTCCTACAATGAGCAGTTCTTC. Amino acids: CASGTGAISSYNEQFF.